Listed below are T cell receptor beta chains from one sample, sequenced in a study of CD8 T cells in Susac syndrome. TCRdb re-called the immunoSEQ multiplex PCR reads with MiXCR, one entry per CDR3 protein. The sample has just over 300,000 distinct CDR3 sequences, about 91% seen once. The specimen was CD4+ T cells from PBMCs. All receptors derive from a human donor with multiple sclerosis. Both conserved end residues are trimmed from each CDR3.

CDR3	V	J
ASSQVFGAAYEQY	TRBV3-1	TRBJ2-7
ASSQDPGVGGSPDTQY	TRBV4-3	TRBJ2-3
ASSRGQGPEQY	TRBV3-1	TRBJ2-7
ASSLLGGRETQY	TRBV7-7	TRBJ2-5
STSFGETQY	TRBV20-1	TRBJ2-5
ASRKVSSGNEQF	TRBV2	TRBJ2-1
ASSKATGAKNIQY	TRBV7-2	TRBJ2-4
ASRGTGFGTEAF	TRBV12-3/TRBV12-4	TRBJ1-1
ASRGHPANTGELF	TRBV19	TRBJ2-2
ASSAGTLNQPQH	TRBV2	TRBJ1-5
ASSQEPHSTDTQY	TRBV6-1	TRBJ2-3
ASSLVGESKQY	TRBV7-9	TRBJ2-7
SVATGGNHQPQH	TRBV29-1	TRBJ1-5
ASSPPGQGYEKLF	TRBV6-5	TRBJ1-4
ASRRREGSEAF	TRBV3-1	TRBJ1-1
ASSPMTEAYEQY	TRBV6-5	TRBJ2-7
ATSRDSQKLF	TRBV15	TRBJ1-4
SARAHDGTSFNYGYT	TRBV20-1	TRBJ1-2
ASSSRTSGDRYNEQF	TRBV5-1	TRBJ2-1
AWSAQGLNNQPQH	TRBV30	TRBJ1-5
ASSLSGREFNEQF	TRBV5-4	TRBJ2-1
ASSYGDRVNEQY	TRBV6-2/TRBV6-3	TRBJ2-7
SVVRDRGLNEQF	TRBV29-1	TRBJ2-1
ATSDPRGEKETQY	TRBV24-1	TRBJ2-5
ASSVEGEAF	TRBV13	TRBJ1-1
AWSVSPNTEAF	TRBV30	TRBJ1-1
ASSEERTGPGELF	TRBV2	TRBJ2-2
ASGAGDWNIQY	TRBV3-1	TRBJ2-4
ASSLPRAGTEAF	TRBV5-1	TRBJ1-1
ASSYDRVSAEAF	TRBV6-6	TRBJ1-1
ATQQRGYSYNEQF	TRBV25-1	TRBJ2-1
AWDSSSQGTQY	TRBV30	TRBJ2-3
ASGKGVGYNEQF	TRBV27	TRBJ2-1
ASTDLYTQY	TRBV6-2/TRBV6-3	TRBJ2-3
ASRRTASAGELF	TRBV5-4	TRBJ2-2
SVERWNEQY	TRBV29-1	TRBJ2-7
SARDGGFGYGYT	TRBV20-1	TRBJ1-2
ASSYSTSGGVNTGELF	TRBV6-2/TRBV6-3	TRBJ2-2
ASSVGRGTDTQY	TRBV12-3/TRBV12-4	TRBJ2-3
ASSLWLRAGELF	TRBV28	TRBJ2-2
ASSLVSVGAEAF	TRBV5-1	TRBJ1-1
AISEGQGWVETQY	TRBV10-3	TRBJ2-5
ASRLQGSQDIQY	TRBV7-2	TRBJ2-4
ASNQGVLTETQY	TRBV5-1	TRBJ2-5
AWSWNTNSPLH	TRBV30	TRBJ1-6